The 26 T cell receptor beta chains reported below all come from one sample, sequenced in a study of spatial heterogeneity in lung cancer. MiXCR, run by TCRdb on the 5' RACE reads, gives a single entry per CDR3 protein. The top ten hold 35% to 55% of the sample, which has some 41,000 distinct CDR3 sequences, 6.8% seen once. Time point noted: sample taken at primary tumor resection. The starting material was PBMCs, obtained at surgery. These receptors originate from a female donor with early-stage non-small cell lung cancer.

There are many counts of this clonotype. This rearrangement joins TRBV12-3 or TRBV12-4 to TRBJ2-7; 7 nucleotides align to TRBD1. The CDR3 covers 17 residues. V dropped 2 bases and J dropped 4; count of bases not matched to a gene: 14. CDR3 coding DNA: TGTGCCAGCAGTTTAAAGCGTAGACAGGGACGCCCTTACGAGCAGTACTTC. Translating gives CASSLKRRQGRPYEQYF.

Ten or more counts support this clonotype. J is TRBJ2-7 and V is TRBV2; D unresolved. The germline V and J ends were trimmed by 0 bases and 1 base, with 10 bases remaining between them. There are 15 residues in the CDR3. Looked up from germline, CDR1 is SNHLY and CDR2 is FYNNEI. This CDR3 is CASSEATDISYEQYF. CDR3 in DNA: TGTGCCAGCAGTGAAGCTACCGACATATCCTACGAGCAGTACTTC.

In its sample, this clonotype was seen many times. The V gene is TRBV4-1, the J gene TRBJ2-7, with D perhaps TRBD1 (6 bases). Germline values: CDR1 MGHRA, CDR2 YSYEKL. Trimming took off 4 bases at V and 2 bases at J, with 18 bases between the two ends. There are 16 residues in the CDR3. CDR3 region: CASSRISGTLTYEQYF. The CDR3 coding sequence is TGCGCCAGCAGCCGAATTTCCGGGACATTAACCTACGAGCAGTACTTC.

This clonotype was picked up many times. The V gene is TRBV9, the J gene TRBJ2-2; D gene uncertain. CDR1 is SGDLS and CDR2 is YYNGEE in the germline V gene. Trimming removed 2 bases from V and 4 bases from J, with 12 bases in between. The CDR3 spans 15 residues. CDR3 amino acids: CASSVFSSPTGELFF. The CDR3 coding sequence is TGTGCCAGCAGCGTCTTCTCCAGTCCCACCGGGGAGCTGTTTTTT.

This clonotype was detected many times. The chain couples TRBV9 to TRBJ2-6; D not certain. The germline V gene has CDR1 SGDLS and CDR2 YYNGEE. This CDR3 spans 15 amino acids. The V end was cut by 0 bases, the J end by 0 bases, with 4 bases between. CDR3 residues: CASSVVDSGANVLTF. In DNA form, the CDR3 reads TGTGCCAGCAGCGTAGTGGACTCTGGGGCCAACGTCCTGACTTTC.

This rearrangement joins TRBV20-1 to TRBJ2-5; 9 nucleotides line up with TRBD2. CDR1 is DFQATT and CDR2 is SNEGSKA in the germline V gene (reference sequence). CDR3 length equals 14 residues. Trimming removed 8 bases from V and 2 bases from J; junction bases left unmatched: 9. CDR3 sequence (DNA): TGCAGTACTACTGTGACTAGCGGACAAGAGACCCAGTACTTC. Its translation is CSTTVTSGQETQYF.

This clonotype was counted ten times or more. This sequence joins TRBV7-2 and TRBJ1-4; a possible D gene is TRBD1 (5 bases). Germline loops: CDR1 SGHTA, CDR2 FQGNSA. Trimming took off 2 bases at V and 7 bases at J, with 11 bases between the two ends. This CDR3 contains 14 residues. The CDR3 DNA is TGTGCCAGCAGCTTACGGCCAGGGAGTGAAAAACTGTTTTTT. Residues: CASSLRPGSEKLFF.

This clonotype was observed many times. The rearrangement links TRBV10-3 to TRBJ2-2; D ambiguous. The V end lost 6 bases, the J end lost 1 base, and 6 bases lay between the germline ends. CDR1 ENHRY and CDR2 SYGVKD come from the germline V gene. This CDR3 contains 13 residues. DNA of the CDR3: TGTGCCATCAGGTTCGGGAACACCGGGGAGCTGTTTTTT. This encodes CAIRFGNTGELFF.

This clonotype was counted between two and nine times. This chain uses TRBV12-3 or TRBV12-4 with TRBJ2-3; 7 bases match TRBD2. V lost 8 bases and J lost 6; bases outside the gene matches: 20. The CDR3 extends over 17 amino acids. CDR3 bases: TGTGCCAGCGCCGGAGGGCAACCGGGCGGGGGAATGGATACGCAGTATTTT. Translating it yields CASAGGQPGGGMDTQYF.

This clonotype has ten or more counts. The V and J genes are TRBV18 and TRBJ2-5; no firm D call. The V and J ends lost 3 bases and 2 bases respectively, with 7 bases between them. The CDR3 contains 13 residues. The germline CDR1 and CDR2 sequences are KGHSH and LQKENI. As DNA, the CDR3 is TGTGCCAGCTCACCCCGGCAGCAAGAGACCCAGTACTTC. As protein: CASSPRQQETQYF.

This clonotype was counted many times. The chain links TRBV6-5 to TRBJ2-7; 7 bases are shared with TRBD2. Germline V lookup: CDR1 MNHEY, CDR2 SVGAGI. This CDR3 is built from 14 residues. After removal of 4 bases from V and 1 base from J, the junction contained 4 bases not matched to a gene. CDR3 sequence reads: CASSSPGGSYEQYF. The CDR3 DNA reads TGTGCCAGCAGTTCCCCGGGGGGATCCTACGAGCAGTACTTC.

This clonotype has at least ten counts. In DNA, the CDR3 is TGTGCCAGCAATCAGGGGGCGCATTATAATTCACCCCTCCACTTT. It translates to CASNQGAHYNSPLHF. The chain recombines TRBV6-5 with TRBJ1-6; TRBD1 matches at 8 bases. Germline values: CDR1 MNHEY, CDR2 SVGAGI. The CDR3 extends over 15 amino acids. V shed 7 bases, J shed 4 bases, and the junction held 6 bases outside the gene matches.

The chain uses TRBV20-1 and TRBJ1-2; tentatively, D is TRBD1 (5 bases). V shed 6 bases and J shed 3 bases, with 17 bases lying between them. There are 14 residues in the CDR3. Germline assignment: CDR1 DFQATT and CDR2 SNEGSKA (reference sequence). CDR3 bases: TGCAGTGCCCAAGGGGCAGAGGGCTACTATGGCTACACCTTC. It translates to CSAQGAEGYYGYTF.

This clonotype was detected ten times or more. The V and J genes are TRBV9 and TRBJ1-4; TRBD1 matches at 7 bases. Germline CDR1 reads SGDLS; CDR2 reads YYNGEE. V shed 3 bases and J 5 bases; nucleotides not matched to a gene: 10. The CDR3 length is 16 residues. The CDR3 sequence is CASSEGPTGLNEKLFF. CDR3 DNA: TGTGCCAGCAGCGAGGGACCGACAGGGTTAAATGAAAAACTGTTTTTT.

There are many counts of this clonotype. The gene calls are TRBV9 and TRBJ1-1; TRBD1 matches 7 bases. V shed 2 bases, J shed 2 bases, and the junction held 9 bases outside the gene matches. Germline CDR1 reads SGDLS; CDR2 reads YYNGEE. The CDR3 has 16 amino acids. The CDR3: CASSVTGELFNTEAFF. CDR3 sequence (DNA): TGTGCCAGCAGCGTCACAGGGGAACTGTTTAACACTGAAGCTTTCTTT.

This clonotype was seen repeatedly, ten times or more. The chain is built from TRBV7-9 and TRBJ1-2, with unresolved D. Germline-derived CDR1 and CDR2 are SEHNR and FQNEAQ (reference sequence). The CDR3 is made up of 14 amino acids. Trimming cost V 5 bases and J 2 bases, with 12 bases left between them. CDR3: CASSPPGPNYGYTF. Here the CDR3 DNA reads TGTGCCAGCAGCCCTCCCGGACCAAACTATGGCTACACCTTC.

The chain employs TRBV12-3 or TRBV12-4 and TRBJ2-7; 13 bases align to TRBD2. The CDR3 has 15 amino acids. J was trimmed by 5 bases and V by 3 bases; bases with no gene match: 4. The CDR3 is CASSFRTSGSNEQYF. CDR3 DNA sequence: TGTGCCAGCAGTTTTCGGACTAGCGGGAGCAACGAGCAGTACTTC.

The chain recombines TRBV9 with TRBJ2-2, with D hard to call. Germline assignment: CDR1 SGDLS and CDR2 YYNGEE. The CDR3 has 14 amino acids. Deletions cut 2 bases from V and 3 bases from J, with 8 bases between. The DNA for the CDR3 is TGTGCCAGCAGCGTGCAAATGGACACCGGGGAGCTGTTTTTT. Translating it yields CASSVQMDTGELFF.

This clonotype was seen ten or more times. The rearrangement links TRBV20-1 to TRBJ1-4; possible D gene TRBD1, 6 bases. From germline, CDR1 is DFQATT and CDR2 SNEGSKA (reference sequence). Between the trimmed V and J ends, which lost 1 base and 5 bases, there was a span of 20 bases. The CDR3 runs 17 residues. The CDR3 loop is CSARAPRGTGWNEKLFF. CDR3 coding DNA: TGCAGTGCTAGAGCTCCGCGGGGCACAGGGTGGAATGAAAAACTGTTTTTT.

This clonotype has ten or more counts. The chain has TRBV19 and TRBJ1-6; maybe TRBD1 (6 bases). The V gene's germline CDR1 is LNHDA and CDR2 SQIVND (reference sequence). V dropped 2 bases and J dropped 14 bases, with 13 bases sitting between them. The CDR3 has 13 residues. The CDR3 bases are TGTGCCAGTAGTATAAGCCTAGGACAGACCCTCCACTTT. Translation gives CASSISLGQTLHF.

This clonotype showed up many times. The V gene is TRBV6-1, the J gene TRBJ2-7; TRBD1 matches at 7 bases. The ends lost 11 bases at V and 5 bases at J; junction bases unmatched: 12. This CDR3 has 13 residues. CDR1 MNHNS and CDR2 SASEGT come from the germline V gene. CDR3 amino acids: CAVLQGFSNEQYF. The CDR3 bases are TGTGCCGTATTACAGGGGTTTTCGAACGAGCAGTACTTC.

Only a few counts were recorded for this clonotype. V and J are TRBV4-1 and TRBJ2-6, with a tentative D call TRBD2 (7 bases). Per the germline V gene, CDR1 is MGHRA and CDR2 is YSYEKL. V was trimmed by 9 bases and J by 0 bases, leaving 15 bases between them. The CDR3 has 16 amino acids. The CDR3 DNA is TGCGCCAGTAGTCGGGGGGCCCTCTCTGGGGCCAACGTCCTGACTTTC. Protein: CASSRGALSGANVLTF.

This clonotype appeared many times. The chain has TRBV6-5 and TRBJ2-7, with 9 bases matching TRBD1. Germline V gene lookup returns CDR1 MNHEY and CDR2 SVGAGI. The CDR3 has 15 residues. Trimming took 0 bases from V and 4 from J; bases not matched to a gene: 4. The CDR3 DNA follows: TGTGCCAGCAGTTACTCGTCACAGGGGGCTTACGAGCAGTACTTC. The encoded protein is CASSYSSQGAYEQYF.

This rearrangement joins TRBV5-1 to TRBJ2-3, with D perhaps matching TRBD1 (6 bases). This CDR3 contains 20 residues. CDR1 is SGHRS, CDR2 YFSETQ, per germline. Trimming removed 0 bases from V and 8 bases from J, with 31 bases in between. CDR3 sequence (DNA): TGCGCCAGCAGCTTGGCCACAGGGAGTTCGTTTTCCGACTCACTTAGTACGCAGTATTTT. Translation gives CASSLATGSSFSDSLSTQYF.

This clonotype was seen many times. The chain employs TRBV20-1 and TRBJ1-5, with 9 positions matching TRBD1. V gave up 6 bases and J gave up 0 bases; unmatched junction bases: 12. Germline CDR1 and CDR2: DFQATT and SNEGSKA (reference sequence). The CDR3 spans 17 residues. This chain's CDR3 is CSAKKGTGRGSNQPQHF. CDR3 DNA sequence: TGCAGTGCCAAGAAAGGGACAGGGAGGGGTAGCAATCAGCCCCAGCATTTT.

This clonotype came up many times. CDR3 nucleotides: TGTGCCAGCAGTGAAGCGTCTAGCGGGGGCACAGATACGCAGTATTTT. Protein: CASSEASSGGTDTQYF. J is TRBJ2-3 and V is TRBV2, with 9 positions matching TRBD2. V shed 0 bases, J shed 1 base, and the junction held 2 bases outside the gene matches. The CDR3 runs to 16 residues. Germline values: CDR1 SNHLY, CDR2 FYNNEI.